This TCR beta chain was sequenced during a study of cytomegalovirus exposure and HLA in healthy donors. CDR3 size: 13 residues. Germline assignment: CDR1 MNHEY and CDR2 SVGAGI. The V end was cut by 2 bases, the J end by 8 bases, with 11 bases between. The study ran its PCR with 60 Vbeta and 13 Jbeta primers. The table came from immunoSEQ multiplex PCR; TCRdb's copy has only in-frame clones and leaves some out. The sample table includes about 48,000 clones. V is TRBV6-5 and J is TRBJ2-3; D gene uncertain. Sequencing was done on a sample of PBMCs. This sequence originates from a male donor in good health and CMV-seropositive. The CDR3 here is CASSYGTLGTQYF. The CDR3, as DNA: TGTGCCAGCAGTTACGGCACTCTAGGTACGCAGTATTTT.